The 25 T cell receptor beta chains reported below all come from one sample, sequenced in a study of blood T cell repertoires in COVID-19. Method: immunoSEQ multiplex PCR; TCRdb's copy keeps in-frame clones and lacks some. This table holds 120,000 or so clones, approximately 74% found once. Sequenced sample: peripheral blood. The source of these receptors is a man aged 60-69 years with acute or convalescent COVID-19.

The DNA for the CDR3 is TGTGCCAGCAGTCCCCCCCGACAGGCGATCTATGGCTACACCTTC. Translation: CASSPPRQAIYGYTF. The chain couples TRBV6-2 or TRBV6-3 to TRBJ1-2; D possibly corresponds to TRBD1 (6 bases). The germline V gene encodes CDR1 MNHEY and CDR2 SVGEGT. The V end lost 5 bases, the J end lost 4 bases, and 17 bases lay between the germline ends. The CDR3 is 15 amino acids.

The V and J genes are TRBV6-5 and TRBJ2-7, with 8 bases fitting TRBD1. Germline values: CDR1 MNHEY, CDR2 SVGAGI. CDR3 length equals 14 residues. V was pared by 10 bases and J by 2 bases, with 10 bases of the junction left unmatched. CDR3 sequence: CATQWTGMAYEQYF. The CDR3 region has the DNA TGTGCCACCCAGTGGACAGGGATGGCCTACGAGCAGTACTTC.

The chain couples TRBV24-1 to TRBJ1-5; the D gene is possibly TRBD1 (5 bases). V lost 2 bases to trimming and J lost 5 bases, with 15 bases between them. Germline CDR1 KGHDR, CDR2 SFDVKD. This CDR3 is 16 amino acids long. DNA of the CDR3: TGTGCCACCAGTGATTCTGCAGGGAGGAAGGATCAGCCCCAGCATTTT. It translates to CATSDSAGRKDQPQHF.

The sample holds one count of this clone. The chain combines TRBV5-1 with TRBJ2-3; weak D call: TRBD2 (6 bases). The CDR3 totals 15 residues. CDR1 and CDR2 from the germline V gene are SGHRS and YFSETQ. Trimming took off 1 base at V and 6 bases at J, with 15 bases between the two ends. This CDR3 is CASSLSVGGTDTQYF. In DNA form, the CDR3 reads TGCGCCAGCAGCTTGTCGGTAGGAGGGACGGATACGCAGTATTTT.

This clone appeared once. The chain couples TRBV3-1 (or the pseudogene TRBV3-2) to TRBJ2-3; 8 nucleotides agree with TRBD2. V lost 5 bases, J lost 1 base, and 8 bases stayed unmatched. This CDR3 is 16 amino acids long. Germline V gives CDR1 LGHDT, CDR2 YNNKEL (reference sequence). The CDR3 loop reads CASSGYTSGRTDTQYF. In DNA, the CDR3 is TGTGCCAGCAGCGGATATACTAGCGGACGCACAGATACGCAGTATTTT.

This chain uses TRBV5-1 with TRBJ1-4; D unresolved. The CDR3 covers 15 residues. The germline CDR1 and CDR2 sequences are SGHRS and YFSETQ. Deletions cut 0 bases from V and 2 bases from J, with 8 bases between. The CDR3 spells CASSLGELTNEKLFF. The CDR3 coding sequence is TGCGCCAGCAGCTTGGGGGAGCTGACTAATGAAAAACTGTTTTTT.

The CDR3 DNA reads as TGCGCCAGCAGCTTGGGGGGACTAGCGGGAACCGGGGAGCTGTTTTTT. Residues: CASSLGGLAGTGELFF. This chain joins TRBV5-1 and TRBJ2-2; 13 nucleotides line up with TRBD2. CDR1 is SGHRS and CDR2 is YFSETQ in the germline V gene. The CDR3 spans 16 residues. J gave up 5 bases and V 0 bases, and 1 base lay outside the gene matches.

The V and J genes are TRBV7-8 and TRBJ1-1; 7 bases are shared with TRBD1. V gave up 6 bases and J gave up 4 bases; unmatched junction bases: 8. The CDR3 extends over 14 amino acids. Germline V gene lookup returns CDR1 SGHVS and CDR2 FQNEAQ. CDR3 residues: CASRYRGTATEAFF. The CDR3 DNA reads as TGTGCCAGCAGGTACAGGGGAACTGCCACTGAAGCTTTCTTT.

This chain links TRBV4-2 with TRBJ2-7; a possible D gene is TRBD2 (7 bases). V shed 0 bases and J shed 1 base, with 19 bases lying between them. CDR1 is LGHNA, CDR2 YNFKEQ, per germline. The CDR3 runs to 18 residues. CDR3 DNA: TGTGCCAGCAGCCAAGAAGCCCCTAGGGGGGGAGCTTCCTACGAGCAGTACTTC. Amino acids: CASSQEAPRGGASYEQYF.

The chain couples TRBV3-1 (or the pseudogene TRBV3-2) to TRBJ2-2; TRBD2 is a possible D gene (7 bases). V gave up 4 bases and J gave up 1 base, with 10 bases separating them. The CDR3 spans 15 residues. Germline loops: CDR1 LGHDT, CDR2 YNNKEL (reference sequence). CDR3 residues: CASSPGGRNTGELFF. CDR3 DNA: TGTGCCAGCAGCCCGGGGGGCCGGAACACCGGGGAGCTGTTTTTT.

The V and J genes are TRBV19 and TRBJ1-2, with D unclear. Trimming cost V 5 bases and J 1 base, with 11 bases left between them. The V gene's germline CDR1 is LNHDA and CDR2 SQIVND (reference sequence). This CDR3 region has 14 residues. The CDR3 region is CASSPRQNNYGYTF. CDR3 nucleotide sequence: TGTGCCAGTAGTCCCCGCCAGAATAACTATGGCTACACCTTC. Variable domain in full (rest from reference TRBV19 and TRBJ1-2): DGGITQSPKYLFRKEGQNVTLSCEQNLNHDAMYWYRQDPGQGLRLIYYSQIVNDFQKGDIAEGYSVSREKKESFPLTVTSAQKNPTAFYLCASSPRQNNYGYTFGSGTRLTVV.

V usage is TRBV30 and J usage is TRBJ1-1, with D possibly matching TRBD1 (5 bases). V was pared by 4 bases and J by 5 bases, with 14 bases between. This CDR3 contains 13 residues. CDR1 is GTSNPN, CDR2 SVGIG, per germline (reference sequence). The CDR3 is CAWTKHPGTEAFF. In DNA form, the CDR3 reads TGTGCCTGGACTAAACACCCAGGGACTGAAGCTTTCTTT.

CDR3 sequence (DNA): TGTGCCAGCAGCTTGCGGACAGCTAACACTGAAGCTTTCTTT. It yields the protein CASSLRTANTEAFF. The chain combines TRBV5-8 with TRBJ1-1, with D tentatively TRBD1 (6 bases). Germline CDR1 is SGHTS and CDR2 is YDEGEE. The CDR3 runs 14 residues. The V end lost 1 base, the J end lost 2 bases, and 9 bases lay between the germline ends.

CDR3 DNA sequence: TGTGCCTGGAGTCCTTTTACCCCCGGACAGAGTATCACCCGCGGTAGGACCTACGAGCAGTACTTC. Encoded protein: CAWSPFTPGQSITRGRTYEQYF. The chain is built from TRBV30 and TRBJ2-7; D might be TRBD1 (6 bases). From germline, CDR1 is GTSNPN and CDR2 SVGIG (reference sequence). The CDR3 has 22 amino acids. V was shortened by 2 bases and J by 2 bases, with 37 bases between the two germline ends.

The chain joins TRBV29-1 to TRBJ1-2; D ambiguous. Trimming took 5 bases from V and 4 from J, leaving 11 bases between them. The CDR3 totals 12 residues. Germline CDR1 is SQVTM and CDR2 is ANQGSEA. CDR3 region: CSVTQATYGYTF. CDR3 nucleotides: TGCAGCGTTACACAAGCGACCTATGGCTACACCTTC. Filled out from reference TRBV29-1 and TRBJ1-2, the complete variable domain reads SAVISQKPSRDICQRGTSLTIQCQVDSQVTMMFWYRQQPGQSLTLIATANQGSEATYESGFVIDKFPISRPNLTFSTLTVSNMSPEDSSIYLCSVTQATYGYTFGSGTRLTVV.

The CDR3 loop is CASSNAFFTGKDGYTF. CDR3 nucleotide sequence: TGCGCCAGCAGCAACGCCTTTTTCACAGGGAAAGATGGCTACACCTTC. The chain couples TRBV5-1 to TRBJ1-2, with D possibly TRBD1 on 6 matching bases. Trimming stripped 4 bases from V and 6 bases from J, with 22 bases between. CDR1 is SGHRS, CDR2 YFSETQ, per germline. The CDR3 is 16 amino acids.

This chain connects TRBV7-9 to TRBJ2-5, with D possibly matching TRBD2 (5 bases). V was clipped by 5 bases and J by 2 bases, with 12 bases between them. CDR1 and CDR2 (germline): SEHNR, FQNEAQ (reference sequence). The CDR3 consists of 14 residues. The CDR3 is CASSAPGDQETQYF. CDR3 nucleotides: TGTGCCAGCAGCGCCCCCGGGGATCAAGAGACCCAGTACTTC.

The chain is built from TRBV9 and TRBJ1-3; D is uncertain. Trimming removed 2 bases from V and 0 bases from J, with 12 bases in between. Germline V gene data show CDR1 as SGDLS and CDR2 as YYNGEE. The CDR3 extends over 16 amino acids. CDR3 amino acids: CASSVRGTFSGNTIYF. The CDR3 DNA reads TGTGCCAGCAGCGTTCGAGGCACCTTCTCTGGAAACACCATATATTTT.

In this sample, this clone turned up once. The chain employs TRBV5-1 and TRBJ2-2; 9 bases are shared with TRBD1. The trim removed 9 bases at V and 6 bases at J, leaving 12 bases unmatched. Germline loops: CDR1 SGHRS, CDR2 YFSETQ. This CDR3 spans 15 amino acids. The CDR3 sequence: CATKDRGSYAGELFF. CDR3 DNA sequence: TGCGCCACCAAGGACAGGGGAAGTTACGCCGGGGAGCTGTTTTTT.

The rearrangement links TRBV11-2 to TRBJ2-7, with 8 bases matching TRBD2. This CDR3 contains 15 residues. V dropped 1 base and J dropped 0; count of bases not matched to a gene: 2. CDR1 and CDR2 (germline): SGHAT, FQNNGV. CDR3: CASSLGGGPSYEQYF. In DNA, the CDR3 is TGTGCCAGCAGCTTAGGCGGGGGGCCCTCCTACGAGCAGTACTTC.

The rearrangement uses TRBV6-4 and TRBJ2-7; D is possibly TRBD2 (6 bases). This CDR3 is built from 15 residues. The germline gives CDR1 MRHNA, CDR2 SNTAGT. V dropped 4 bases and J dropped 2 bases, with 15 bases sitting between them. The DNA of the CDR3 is TGTGCCAGCAGTGTTGAGAATAGCGGAACCTACGAGCAGTACTTC. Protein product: CASSVENSGTYEQYF.

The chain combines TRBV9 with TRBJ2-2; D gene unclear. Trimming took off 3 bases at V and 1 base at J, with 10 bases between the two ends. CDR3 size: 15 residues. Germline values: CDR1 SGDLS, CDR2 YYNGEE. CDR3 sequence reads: CASSGDSVNTGELFF. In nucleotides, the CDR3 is TGTGCCAGCAGCGGCGACTCCGTGAACACCGGGGAGCTGTTTTTT.

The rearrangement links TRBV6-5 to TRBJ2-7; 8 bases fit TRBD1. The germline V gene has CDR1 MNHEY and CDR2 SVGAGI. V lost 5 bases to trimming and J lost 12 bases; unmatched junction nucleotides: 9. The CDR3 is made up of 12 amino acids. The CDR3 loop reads CASSTGDRPVYF. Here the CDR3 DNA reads TGTGCCAGCAGTACCGGGGACAGGCCCGTGTACTTC.

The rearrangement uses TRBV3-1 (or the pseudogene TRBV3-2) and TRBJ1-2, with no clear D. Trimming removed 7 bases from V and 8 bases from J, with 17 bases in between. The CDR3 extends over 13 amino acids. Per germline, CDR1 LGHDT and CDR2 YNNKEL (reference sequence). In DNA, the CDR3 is TGTGCCAGCACCAATGCCGGGGTGGGAGGCTACACCTTC. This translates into CASTNAGVGGYTF.

The CDR3 sequence is CAWSLSYGYTF. CDR3 coding DNA: TGTGCCTGGAGTTTGAGCTATGGCTACACCTTC. J is TRBJ1-2 and V is TRBV30; D ambiguous. The CDR3 length is 11 residues. Germline V CDR1 and CDR2: GTSNPN, SVGIG (reference sequence). V was cut by 2 bases and J by 4 bases, with 5 bases left in between.